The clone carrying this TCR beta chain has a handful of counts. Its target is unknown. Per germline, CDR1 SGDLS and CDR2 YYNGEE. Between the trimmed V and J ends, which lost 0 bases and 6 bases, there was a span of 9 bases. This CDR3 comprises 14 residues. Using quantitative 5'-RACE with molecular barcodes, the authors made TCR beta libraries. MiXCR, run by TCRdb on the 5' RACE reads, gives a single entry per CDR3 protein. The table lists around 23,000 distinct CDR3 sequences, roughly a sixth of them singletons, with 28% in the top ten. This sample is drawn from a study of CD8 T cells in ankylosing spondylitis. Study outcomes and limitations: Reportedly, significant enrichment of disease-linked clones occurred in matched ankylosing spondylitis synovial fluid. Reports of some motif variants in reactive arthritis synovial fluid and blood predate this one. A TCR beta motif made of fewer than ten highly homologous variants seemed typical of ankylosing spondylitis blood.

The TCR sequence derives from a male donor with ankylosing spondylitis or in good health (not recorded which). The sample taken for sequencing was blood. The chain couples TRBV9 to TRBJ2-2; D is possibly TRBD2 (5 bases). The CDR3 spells CASSVGSGSGELFF. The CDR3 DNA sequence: TGTGCCAGCAGCGTAGGCTCGGGGTCCGGGGAGCTGTTTTTT.